The next 2 T cell receptor delta chains were all read from a single sample in a study of γδ T cells in repeated Plasmodium falciparum infection. Bulk repertoires came from Vgamma9/Vdelta2+ or Vdelta2-negative gammadelta T cells flow-sorted from PBMC. TCRdb re-called clones from the multiplex PCR reads using CATT. Found here are around 50,000 delta-chain clones, over 1.5% of them singletons; the top ten hold 14% to 15%. Sequenced material: gamma-delta T cells from blood. Every receptor here comes from a pool of human donors (malaria-infected and uninfected, not separated).

In regard to this clone: TCRdb assigns this DNA the protein of a much larger clone, which departs from its translation at residue 15; this likely reflects a read error, and the protein shown comes from translating the DNA. The chain combines TRDV2 with TRDJ1; no clear D gene. Germline loops: CDR1 GEAIGNYY, CDR2 EKD. The CDR3 loop spans 19 amino acids. The CDR3 bases are TGTGCCTGTGACCAGATCGGTACAGGGTGGGACTCGGACACCGAGAAACTCATCTTT. Encoded protein: CACDQIGTGWDSDTEKLIF.

To note about this clone: For this DNA, TCRdb reports the protein of a much larger clone, which diverges at residue 5, most likely from a read error; the protein presented here is translated directly from the DNA. The chain joins TRDV2 to TRDJ1; D gene unclear. TCRdb is silent on the J gene; assignment here came from matching the DNA to germline. V shed 3 bases and J shed 0 bases, with 19 bases lying between them. The germline CDR1 and CDR2 sequences are GEAIGNYY and EKD. This CDR3 contains 17 residues. This CDR3 is CACDALGLSEDTDKLIF. CDR3 DNA: TGTGCCTGTGACGCCTTAGGACTCTCAGAGGACACCGATAAACTCATCTTT.